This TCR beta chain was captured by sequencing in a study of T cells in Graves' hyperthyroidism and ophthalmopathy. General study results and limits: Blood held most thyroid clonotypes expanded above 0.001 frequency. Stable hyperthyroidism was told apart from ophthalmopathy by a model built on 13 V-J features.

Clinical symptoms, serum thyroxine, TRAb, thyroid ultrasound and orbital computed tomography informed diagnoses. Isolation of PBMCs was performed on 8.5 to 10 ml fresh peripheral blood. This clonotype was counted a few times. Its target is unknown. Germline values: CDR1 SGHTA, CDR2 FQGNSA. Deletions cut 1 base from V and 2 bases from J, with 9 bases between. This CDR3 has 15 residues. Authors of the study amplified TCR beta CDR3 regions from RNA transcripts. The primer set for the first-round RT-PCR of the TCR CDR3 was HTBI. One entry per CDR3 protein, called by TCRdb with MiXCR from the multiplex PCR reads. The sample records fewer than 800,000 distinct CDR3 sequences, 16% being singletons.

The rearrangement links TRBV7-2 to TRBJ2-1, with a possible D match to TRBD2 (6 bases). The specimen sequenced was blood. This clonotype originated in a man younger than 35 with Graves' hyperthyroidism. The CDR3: CASSLDSGTYNEQFF. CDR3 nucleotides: TGTGCCAGCAGCTTAGATAGCGGAACCTACAATGAGCAGTTCTTC.